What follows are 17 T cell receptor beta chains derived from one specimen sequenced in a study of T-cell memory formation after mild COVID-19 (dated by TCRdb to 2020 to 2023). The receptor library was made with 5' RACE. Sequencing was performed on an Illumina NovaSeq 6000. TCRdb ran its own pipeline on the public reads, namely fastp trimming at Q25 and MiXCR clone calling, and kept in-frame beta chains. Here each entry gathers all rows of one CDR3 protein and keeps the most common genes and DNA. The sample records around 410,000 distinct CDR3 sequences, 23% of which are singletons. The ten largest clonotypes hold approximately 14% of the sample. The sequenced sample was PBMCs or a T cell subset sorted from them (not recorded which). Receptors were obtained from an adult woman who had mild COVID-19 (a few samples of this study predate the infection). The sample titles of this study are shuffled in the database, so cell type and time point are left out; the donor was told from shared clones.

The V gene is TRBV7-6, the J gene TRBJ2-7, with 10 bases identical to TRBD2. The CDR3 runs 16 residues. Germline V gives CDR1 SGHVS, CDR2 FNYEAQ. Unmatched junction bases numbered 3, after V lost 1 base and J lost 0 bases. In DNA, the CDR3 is TGTGCCAGCAGCTTAGGGAGCGGGAGGGACTCCTACGAGCAGTACTTC. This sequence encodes CASSLGSGRDSYEQYF.

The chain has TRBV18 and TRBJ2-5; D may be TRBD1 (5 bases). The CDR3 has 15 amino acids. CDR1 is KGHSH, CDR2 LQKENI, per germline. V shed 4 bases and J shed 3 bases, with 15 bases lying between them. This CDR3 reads CASSHRLGREETQYF. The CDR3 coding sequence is TGTGCCAGCTCACACAGGCTGGGCAGGGAAGAGACCCAGTACTTC.

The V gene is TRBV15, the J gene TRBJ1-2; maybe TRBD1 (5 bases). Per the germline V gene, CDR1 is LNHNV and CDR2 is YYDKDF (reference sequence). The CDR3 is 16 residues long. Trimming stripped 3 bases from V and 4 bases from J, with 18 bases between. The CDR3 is CATSRTTGGRFYGYTF. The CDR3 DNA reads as TGTGCCACCAGCAGGACAACCGGGGGGAGATTCTATGGCTACACCTTC.

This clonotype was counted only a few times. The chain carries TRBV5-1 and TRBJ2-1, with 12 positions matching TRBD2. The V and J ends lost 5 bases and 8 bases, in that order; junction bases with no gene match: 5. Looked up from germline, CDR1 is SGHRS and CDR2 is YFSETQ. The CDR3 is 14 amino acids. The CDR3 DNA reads TGCGCCAGCAGGAGACTAGCGGGGGAGGATGAGCAGTTCTTC. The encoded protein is CASRRLAGEDEQFF.

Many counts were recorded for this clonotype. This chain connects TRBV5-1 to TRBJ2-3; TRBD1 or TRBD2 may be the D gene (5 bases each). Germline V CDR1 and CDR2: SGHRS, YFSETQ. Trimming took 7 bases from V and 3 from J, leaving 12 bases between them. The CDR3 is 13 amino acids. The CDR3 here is CASGEGWTDTQYF. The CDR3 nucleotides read TGCGCCAGCGGAGAGGGGTGGACAGATACGCAGTATTTT.

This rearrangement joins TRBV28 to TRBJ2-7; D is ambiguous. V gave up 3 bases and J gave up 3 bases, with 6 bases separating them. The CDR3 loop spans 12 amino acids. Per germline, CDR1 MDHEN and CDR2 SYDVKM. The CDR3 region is CASSLMGYEQYF. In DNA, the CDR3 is TGTGCCAGCAGTTTGATGGGCTACGAGCAGTACTTC.

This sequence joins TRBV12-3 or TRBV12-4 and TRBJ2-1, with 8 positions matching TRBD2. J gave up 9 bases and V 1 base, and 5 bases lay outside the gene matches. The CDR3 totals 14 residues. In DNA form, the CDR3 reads TGTGCCAGCAGTTTAGGGACTAGCTTTTTTGAGCAGTTCTTC. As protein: CASSLGTSFFEQFF.

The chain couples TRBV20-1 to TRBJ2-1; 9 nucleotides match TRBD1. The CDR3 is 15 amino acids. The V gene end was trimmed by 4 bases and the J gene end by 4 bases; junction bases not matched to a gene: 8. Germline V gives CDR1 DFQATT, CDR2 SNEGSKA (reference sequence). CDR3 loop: CSAIHGTGIYNEQFF. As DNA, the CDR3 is TGCAGTGCTATCCACGGGACAGGGATTTACAATGAGCAGTTCTTC.

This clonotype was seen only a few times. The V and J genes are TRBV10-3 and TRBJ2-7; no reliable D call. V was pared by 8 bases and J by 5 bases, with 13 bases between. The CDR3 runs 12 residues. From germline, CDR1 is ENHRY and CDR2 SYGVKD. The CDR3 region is CAIYHGPNEQYF. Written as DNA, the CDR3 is TGTGCCATCTACCACGGCCCCAACGAGCAGTACTTC.

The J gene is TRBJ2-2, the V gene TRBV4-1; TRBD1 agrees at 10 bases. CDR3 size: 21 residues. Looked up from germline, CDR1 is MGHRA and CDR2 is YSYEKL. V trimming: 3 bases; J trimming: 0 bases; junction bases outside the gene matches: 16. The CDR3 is CASSHPAPGQGKSANTGELFF. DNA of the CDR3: TGCGCCAGCAGCCATCCCGCTCCGGGACAGGGGAAAAGCGCGAACACCGGGGAGCTGTTTTTT.

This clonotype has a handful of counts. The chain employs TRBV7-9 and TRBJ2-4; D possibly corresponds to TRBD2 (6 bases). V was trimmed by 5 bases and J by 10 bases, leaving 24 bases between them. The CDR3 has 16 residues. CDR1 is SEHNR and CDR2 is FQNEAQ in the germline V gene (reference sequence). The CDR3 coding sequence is TGTGCCAGCAGCCTAACGACGGGAGTAGAAAACATGATTCAGTACTTC. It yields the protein CASSLTTGVENMIQYF.

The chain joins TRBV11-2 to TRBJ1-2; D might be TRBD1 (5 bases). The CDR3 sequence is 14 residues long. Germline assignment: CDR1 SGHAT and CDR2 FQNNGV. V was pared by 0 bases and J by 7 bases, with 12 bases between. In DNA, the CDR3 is TGTGCCAGCAGCTTAGACAGGGCTCGGCGTGGCTACACCTTC. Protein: CASSLDRARRGYTF.

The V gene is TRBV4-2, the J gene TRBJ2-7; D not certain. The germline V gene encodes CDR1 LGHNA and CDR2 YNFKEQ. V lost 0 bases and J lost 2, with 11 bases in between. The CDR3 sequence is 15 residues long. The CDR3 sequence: CASSQDSAIPYEQYF. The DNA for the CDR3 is TGTGCCAGCAGCCAAGATTCGGCAATTCCCTACGAGCAGTACTTC.

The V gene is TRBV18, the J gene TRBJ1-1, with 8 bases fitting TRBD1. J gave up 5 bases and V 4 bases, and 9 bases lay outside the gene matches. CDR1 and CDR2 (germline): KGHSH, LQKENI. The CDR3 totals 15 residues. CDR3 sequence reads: CASSRIQGAGTEAFF. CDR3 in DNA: TGTGCCAGCTCACGAATCCAGGGGGCAGGTACTGAAGCTTTCTTT.

The CDR3 sequence: CASSLAWSRDRGSDGYTF. As DNA, the CDR3 is TGTGCCAGCAGCTTAGCGTGGTCGCGGGACAGGGGAAGTGATGGCTACACCTTC. The V and J genes are TRBV7-9 and TRBJ1-2; the match to TRBD1 covers 10 bases. The V gene end was trimmed by 0 bases and the J gene end by 6 bases; junction bases not matched to a gene: 13. The CDR3 is 18 residues long. Germline values: CDR1 SEHNR, CDR2 FQNEAQ (reference sequence). The full variable domain, completed using reference TRBV7-9 and TRBJ1-2, is DTGVSQNPRHKITKRGQNVTFRCDPISEHNRLYWYRQTLGQGPEFLTYFQNEAQLEKSRLLSDRFSAERPKGSFSTLEIQRTEQGDSAMYLCASSLAWSRDRGSDGYTFGSGTRLTVV.

CDR3 protein: CSARDGHPNTEAFF. CDR3 DNA sequence: TGCAGTGCTAGAGATGGACACCCGAACACTGAAGCTTTCTTT. This sequence joins TRBV20-1 and TRBJ1-1; TRBD1 might be the D (5 bases). Germline V CDR1 and CDR2: DFQATT, SNEGSKA (reference sequence). The V and J ends lost 0 bases and 1 base respectively, with 9 bases between them. The CDR3 totals 14 residues.

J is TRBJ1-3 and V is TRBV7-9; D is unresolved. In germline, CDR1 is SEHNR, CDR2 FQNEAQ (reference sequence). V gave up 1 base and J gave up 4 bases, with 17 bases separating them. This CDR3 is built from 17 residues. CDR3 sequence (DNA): TGTGCCAGCAGCTTAGGGCGTGCGAGGATAAGGGGAAACACCATATATTTT. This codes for CASSLGRARIRGNTIYF.